This TCR beta chain came from a study of cytomegalovirus exposure and HLA in healthy donors. This CDR3 comprises 14 residues. Trimming stripped 0 bases from V and 7 bases from J, with 7 bases between. CDR1 is MNHEY and CDR2 is SVGAGI in the germline V gene. Whole-study results and caveats: Per a prior analysis, the majority of TCR beta V segments were productive roughly 87% or roughly 30% of the time.

Primers included in the PCR were 60 Vbeta and 13 Jbeta primers. Clones were sequenced by immunoSEQ multiplex PCR, and TCRdb holds only the in-frame ones, with some missing. The table for this sample gives tens of thousands of clones. A note on this clone: As yet, its antigen is unknown.

The receptor comes from a man aged 50-60 years in good health and CMV-seronegative. The sample was PBMCs. The chain joins TRBV6-5 to TRBJ1-6, with D maybe TRBD1 (5 bases). In DNA form, the CDR3 reads TGTGCCAGCAGTTACTCGGGACTCAATTCACCCCTCCACTTT. It specifies CASSYSGLNSPLHF.